This TCR beta chain was documented in a study of cytomegalovirus exposure and HLA in healthy donors. About this clone itself: Its antigen is undetermined.

The junction had 6 bases not matched to a gene; V was cut back by 4 bases and J by 6 bases. This CDR3 contains 14 residues. Per germline, CDR1 LGHNA and CDR2 YNFKEQ. In the PCR, 60 Vbeta and 13 Jbeta primers were used. The repertoire was sequenced with immunoSEQ multiplex PCR; TCRdb's copy has only in-frame clones and lacks some. The table includes approximately 76,000 clones, approximately 79% detected once. Study findings and constraints: Altogether, some 170 TCR beta chains were recorded as cytomegalovirus-associated. Some V segments, including TRBV6-2 and TRBV6-3, were excluded as indistinguishable. Reports described diagnosis of cytomegalovirus status by the classifier as highly specific and sensitive.

Sequencing used PBMCs. V is TRBV4-2 and J is TRBJ2-1, with 7 bases identical to TRBD2. The TCR originated in a man aged 25 to 40 in good health and CMV-seronegative. CDR3 in amino acids: CASSRSGTTNEQFF. In DNA form, the CDR3 reads TGTGCCAGCAGCCGCTCGGGGACTACCAATGAGCAGTTCTTC.